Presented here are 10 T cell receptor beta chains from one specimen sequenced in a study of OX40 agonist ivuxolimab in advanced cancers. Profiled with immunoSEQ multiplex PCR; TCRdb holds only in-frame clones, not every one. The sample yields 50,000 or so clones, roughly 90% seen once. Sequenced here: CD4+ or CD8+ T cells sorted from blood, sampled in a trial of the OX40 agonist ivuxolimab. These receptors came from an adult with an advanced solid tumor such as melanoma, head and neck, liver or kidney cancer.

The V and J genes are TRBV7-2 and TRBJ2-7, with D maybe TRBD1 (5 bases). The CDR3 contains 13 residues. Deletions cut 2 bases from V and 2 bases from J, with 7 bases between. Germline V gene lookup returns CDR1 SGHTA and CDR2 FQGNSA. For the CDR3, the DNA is TGTGCCAGCAGCTTAATGACAGCCTACGAGCAGTACTTC. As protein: CASSLMTAYEQYF.

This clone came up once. In nucleotides, the CDR3 is TGCGCCAGCAGCCTTGGGGAGGCCGAAAGCTCCTACAATGAGCAGTTCTTC. Its translation: CASSLGEAESSYNEQFF. The chain carries TRBV5-1 and TRBJ2-1, with a weak D call TRBD2 (6 bases). The CDR3 runs to 17 residues. Germline V gene sequence: CDR1 SGHRS, CDR2 YFSETQ. V lost 4 bases, J lost 0 bases, and 17 bases lay in between. Drawing the rest from reference TRBV5-1 and TRBJ2-1, the complete variable domain is KAGVTQTPRYLIKTRGQQVTLSCSPISGHRSVSWYQQTPGQGLQFLFEYFSETQRNKGNFPGRFSGRQFSNSRSEMNVSTLELGDSALYLCASSLGEAESSYNEQFFGPGTRLTVL.

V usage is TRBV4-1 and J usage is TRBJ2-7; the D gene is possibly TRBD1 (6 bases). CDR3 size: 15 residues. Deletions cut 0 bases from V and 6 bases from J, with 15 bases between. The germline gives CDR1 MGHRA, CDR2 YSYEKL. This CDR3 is CASSQEIGQLVEQYV. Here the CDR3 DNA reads TGCGCCAGCAGCCAAGAAATAGGACAGCTGGTCGAGCAGTACGTC.

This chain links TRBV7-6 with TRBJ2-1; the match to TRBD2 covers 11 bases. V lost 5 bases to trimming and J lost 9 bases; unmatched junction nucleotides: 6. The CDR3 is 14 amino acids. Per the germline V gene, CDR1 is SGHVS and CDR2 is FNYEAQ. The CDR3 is CASSVPGLAVEQFF. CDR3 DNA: TGTGCCAGCAGCGTCCCGGGACTAGCGGTTGAGCAGTTCTTC. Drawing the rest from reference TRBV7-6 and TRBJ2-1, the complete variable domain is GAGVSQSPRYKVTKRGQDVALRCDPISGHVSLYWYRQALGQGPEFLTYFNYEAQQDKSGLPNDRFSAERPEGSISTLTIQRTEQRDSAMYRCASSVPGLAVEQFFGPGTRLTVL.

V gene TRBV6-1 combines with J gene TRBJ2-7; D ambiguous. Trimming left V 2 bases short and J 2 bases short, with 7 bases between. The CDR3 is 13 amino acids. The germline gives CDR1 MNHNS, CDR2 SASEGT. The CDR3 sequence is CASSERAAYEQYV. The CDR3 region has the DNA TGTGCCAGCAGTGAACGGGCAGCCTACGAGCAGTACGTC.

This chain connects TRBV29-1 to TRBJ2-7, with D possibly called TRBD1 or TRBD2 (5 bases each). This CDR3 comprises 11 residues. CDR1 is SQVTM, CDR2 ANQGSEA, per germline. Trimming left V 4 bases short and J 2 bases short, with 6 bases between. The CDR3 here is CSVGDAYEQYF. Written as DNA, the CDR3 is TGCAGCGTTGGGGACGCCTACGAGCAGTACTTC.

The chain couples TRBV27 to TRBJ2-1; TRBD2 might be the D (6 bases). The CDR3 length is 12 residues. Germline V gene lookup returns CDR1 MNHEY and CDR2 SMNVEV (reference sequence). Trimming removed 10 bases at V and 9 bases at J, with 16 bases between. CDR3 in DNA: TGTGCCACCGGGATTCCAGCGGGTGAGCAGTTCTTC. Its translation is CATGIPAGEQFF.

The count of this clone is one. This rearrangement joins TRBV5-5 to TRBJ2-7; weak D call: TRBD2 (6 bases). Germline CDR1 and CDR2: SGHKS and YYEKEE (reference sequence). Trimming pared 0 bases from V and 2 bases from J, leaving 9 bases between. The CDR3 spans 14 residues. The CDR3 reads CASSLGDSAYEQYF. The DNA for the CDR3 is TGTGCCAGCAGCTTGGGGGACTCCGCCTACGAGCAGTACTTC.

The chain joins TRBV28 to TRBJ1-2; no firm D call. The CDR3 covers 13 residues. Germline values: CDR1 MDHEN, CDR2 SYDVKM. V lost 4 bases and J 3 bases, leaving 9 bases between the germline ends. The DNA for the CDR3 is TGTGCCAGCAGTTCCTCCAGATACTATGGCTACACCTTC. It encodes CASSSSRYYGYTF.

CDR3 coding DNA: TGTGCCAGCAGCGGTCGGACCGGGCCCTACGAGCAGTACTTC. This sequence encodes CASSGRTGPYEQYF. The chain has TRBV9 and TRBJ2-7; D not resolved. The CDR3 contains 14 residues. The germline CDR1 and CDR2 sequences are SGDLS and YYNGEE. V was shortened by 3 bases and J by 2 bases, with 12 bases between the two germline ends.